Listed below are T cell receptor beta chains from one sample, sequenced in a study of Graves' ophthalmopathy and Graves' hyperthyroidism. TCRdb passed the multiplex PCR reads through MiXCR, listing each CDR3 protein once. The table includes around 400,000 distinct CDR3 sequences, approximately 20% detected once. Source material: peripheral blood. The receptors shown here come from a woman younger than 30 with Graves' ophthalmopathy. The CDR3 runs from the conserved cysteine through the conserved F or W. D genes are given only for firm matches. Clone size appears in some rows only: once, few, many, or a class for an expanded clone.

>TRBV28|NA|TRBJ2-7|TRBD1
CASSTGQGASEQYF
TGTGCCAGCAGCACTGGACAGGGGGCCTCCGAGCAGTACTTC
>TRBV7-2|many|TRBJ2-5|NA
CASSPSGALRETQYF
TGTGCCAGCAGCCCCTCGGGGGCGCTCCGAGAGACCCAGTACTTC
>TRBV6-2/TRBV6-3|many|TRBJ2-7|NA
CASSLGRQGYYVQYF
TGTGCCAGCAGTCTAGGACGGCAGGGGTACTACGTGCAGTACTTC
>TRBV5-5|many|TRBJ2-7|NA
CASSLTALAYEQYF
TGTGCCAGCAGCTTGACAGCGCTAGCCTACGAGCAGTACTTC
>TRBV29-1|many|TRBJ1-1|TRBD1
CSVEGDRKGNTEAFF
TGCAGCGTTGAAGGGGACAGAAAGGGGAACACTGAAGCTTTCTTT
>TRBV5-1|many|TRBJ2-7|TRBD1
CASSPGQGAVYEQYF
TGCGCCAGCAGCCCCGGACAGGGGGCCGTTTACGAGCAGTACTTC
>TRBV27|many|TRBJ2-7|NA
CASSQGRFGSYEQYF
TGTGCCAGCAGTCAAGGGAGGTTCGGCTCCTACGAGCAGTACTTC
>TRBV7-2|many|TRBJ1-1|NA
CASSLESGRAFF
TGTGCCAGCAGCTTAGAGTCAGGGAGGGCTTTCTTT
>TRBV13|many|TRBJ2-4|TRBD1
CASSHTQGALTNIQYF
TGTGCCAGCAGCCACACACAGGGGGCGCTCACCAACATTCAGTACTTC
>TRBV13|many|TRBJ2-5|TRBD1
CASSSSDRGGKTQYF
TGTGCCAGCAGCTCTTCGGACAGGGGCGGGAAGACCCAGTACTTC
>TRBV6-1|many|TRBJ1-5|NA
CASIPGPRQPQHF
TGTGCCAGCATCCCAGGCCCACGTCAGCCCCAGCATTTT
>TRBV10-3|many|TRBJ2-5|NA
CAIKRVHGETQYF
TGTGCCATCAAGAGGGTACACGGAGAGACCCAGTACTTC
>TRBV24-1|many|TRBJ2-7|NA
CATSEPGQSIYEQYF
TGTGCCACCAGTGAGCCAGGGCAGTCTATCTACGAGCAGTACTTC
>TRBV10-3|many|TRBJ1-2|NA
CAISPGTNYGYTF
TGTGCCATCAGTCCCGGGACAAACTATGGCTACACCTTC
>TRBV12-3/TRBV12-4|many|TRBJ2-5|NA
CASSFRRETQYF
TGTGCCAGCAGTTTCCGGAGGGAGACCCAGTACTTC
>TRBV18|many|TRBJ2-7|TRBD2
CASSPLAGAGDEQYF
TGTGCCAGCTCCCCTCTAGCGGGAGCGGGCGACGAGCAGTACTTC
>TRBV28|many|TRBJ2-4|NA
CASMGRGQWGKNIQYF
TGTGCCAGCATGGGGAGGGGGCAATGGGGCAAAAACATTCAGTACTTC
>TRBV30|NA|TRBJ2-7|TRBD1
CAWSVLEQGYEQYF
TGTGCCTGGAGTGTACTTGAACAGGGGTACGAGCAGTACTTC
>TRBV12-3/TRBV12-4|NA|TRBJ1-2|NA
CASSLKTTANYGYTF
TGTGCCAGCAGTTTAAAGACGACAGCTAACTATGGCTACACCTTC
>TRBV7-8|many|TRBJ1-1|NA
CASSLEQGTEAFF
TGTGCCAGCAGCTTAGAGCAGGGCACTGAAGCTTTCTTT
>TRBV29-1|many|TRBJ2-7|NA
CSAFPRVFYEQYF
TGCAGCGCATTCCCTAGGGTCTTCTACGAGCAGTACTTC
>TRBV4-2|many|TRBJ1-2|TRBD1
CASSSPGRTGGGYGYTF
TGTGCCAGCAGCAGTCCCGGTAGGACAGGGGGCGGCTATGGCTACACCTTC
>TRBV14|many|TRBJ1-1|TRBD1
CASSQVLDRGLPNTEAFF
TGTGCCAGCAGCCAAGTTTTGGACAGGGGCCTTCCGAACACTGAAGCTTTCTTT
>TRBV6-2/TRBV6-3|once|TRBJ1-5|NA
CASSLGMAQHF
TGTGCCAGCAGTCTTGGTATGGCCCAGCATTTT